This T cell receptor beta chain derives from a study of CXCR3-negative and CXCR3-positive naive CD8 T cells. Study results and limitations: Sequencing showed both naive subsets with comparably high diversity, and memory CD8+ cells much lower. Naive cells, whether CXCR3-negative or CXCR3-positive, had similar TRBV-TRBJ usage, while memory cells differed. CXCR3-positive naive cells had TRB CDR3s that were more hydrophobic than CXCR3-negative naive cells had.

The CDR3 has 16 residues. Germline V CDR1 and CDR2: SGHRS, YFSETQ. Concerning this clonotype itself: Its antigen is still unknown.

Via 5' RACE with UMI labels, TRB cDNA libraries were prepared. TCRdb re-called the 5' RACE reads and gives one entry per CDR3 protein, without DNA. Found here are over 50,000 distinct CDR3 sequences; the top ten clones hold approximately 0.71%. The V and J genes are TRBV5-1 and TRBJ2-1; the D gene TCRdb calls, TRBD2, cannot be checked with no DNA. The source of this sequence is a human donor in good health. Some clones in this sample may be carry-over from other donors' samples. Sequences were obtained from naive CXCR3+ CD8+ T cells from blood. The subset: CD45RO-CCR7+CD27+CD95- naive CD8+ T cells expressing CXCR3 (TNR3+). The CDR3: CASSSSGLADYNEQFF.